These 16 T cell receptor beta chains were all obtained from the same sample, sequenced in a study of blood T cell repertoires in COVID-19. Clones were read by immunoSEQ multiplex PCR, and TCRdb kept only the in-frame ones, dropping some. Here the sample spans over 85,000 clones, approximately 86% being singletons. Sequencing was carried out using peripheral blood. All receptors come from a middle-aged man with active or convalescent COVID-19.

This sequence joins TRBV28 and TRBJ1-3; D not resolved. This CDR3 comprises 15 residues. Germline-derived CDR1 and CDR2 are MDHEN and SYDVKM. V was shortened by 4 bases and J by 4 bases, with 14 bases between the two germline ends. Written as DNA, the CDR3 is TGTGCCAGCAGTTCCCTCGGGGAAGAAGGAAACACCATATATTTT. Translating gives CASSSLGEEGNTIYF.

The V call is TRBV18, the J call TRBJ2-2, with D perhaps TRBD2 (5 bases). Germline CDR1 is KGHSH and CDR2 is LQKENI. Trimming removed 8 bases from V and 2 bases from J, with 12 bases in between. This CDR3 is 14 amino acids long. CDR3 loop: CASKTGINTGELFF. Written as DNA, the CDR3 is TGTGCCAGCAAGACCGGGATCAACACCGGGGAGCTGTTTTTT.

The count of this clone is one. This rearrangement joins TRBV2 to TRBJ2-5, with D possibly TRBD2 on 6 matching bases. The CDR3 extends over 13 amino acids. Trimming stripped 7 bases from V and 5 bases from J, with 14 bases between. Germline V lookup: CDR1 SNHLY, CDR2 FYNNEI. Here the CDR3 reads CASTGGPPETQYF. CDR3 DNA: TGTGCCAGCACCGGGGGTCCGCCGGAGACCCAGTACTTC. Full variable domain (remainder filled in from reference TRBV2 and TRBJ2-5): EPEVTQTPSHQVTQMGQEVILRCVPISNHLYFYWYRQILGQKVEFLVSFYNNEISEKSEIFDDQFSVERPDGSNFTLKIRSTKLEDSAMYFCASTGGPPETQYFGPGTRLLVL.

The chain recombines TRBV21-1 with TRBJ1-1; TRBD1 reflects the table's D call only, with no check against the DNA. TRBV21-1 is reported as a pseudogene. CDR3 length: 15 residues. The CDR3 nucleotides are TGTGCCAGCAGCAAAGTGGGGCCGTTGAACACTGAAGCTTTCTTT. Encoded protein: CASSKVGPLNTEAFF.

This chain connects TRBV24-1 to TRBJ1-5; 8 bases align to TRBD1. V trimming: 3 bases; J trimming: 6 bases; junction bases outside the gene matches: 6. CDR3 length: 15 amino acids. The germline V gene has CDR1 KGHDR and CDR2 SFDVKD. The CDR3 coding sequence is TGTGCCACCAGTGATACCACAGGGGGGGCTCAGCCCCAGCATTTT. It is translated as CATSDTTGGAQPQHF.

The genes are TRBV6-5 and TRBJ2-1, with 12 bases fitting TRBD2. Germline V CDR1 and CDR2: MNHEY, SVGAGI. The CDR3 has 16 residues. Germline trimming cut 2 bases from V and 4 bases from J; bases unmatched to any gene: 3. CDR3 protein: CASSYTGTSGYNEQFF. CDR3 nucleotides: TGTGCCAGCAGTTACACCGGGACTAGCGGGTACAATGAGCAGTTCTTC.

This clone was recorded once. The chain uses TRBV28 and TRBJ1-2; the D gene is possibly TRBD1 (6 bases). This CDR3 comprises 15 residues. The germline V gene has CDR1 MDHEN and CDR2 SYDVKM. V gave up 4 bases and J gave up 0 bases, with 12 bases separating them. DNA of the CDR3: TGTGCCAGCAGTTCGACAGGTACCACTAACTATGGCTACACCTTC. Encoded protein: CASSSTGTTNYGYTF.

The chain couples TRBV24-1 to TRBJ2-2; D is unresolved. Between the trimmed V and J ends, which lost 1 base and 5 bases, there was a span of 7 bases. The CDR3 is 14 amino acids. CDR1 and CDR2 (germline): KGHDR, SFDVKD. CDR3 in amino acids: CATSDLTGTGELFF. CDR3 DNA sequence: TGTGCCACCAGTGATTTAACCGGGACCGGGGAGCTGTTTTTT.

This clone occurred a few times. The rearrangement links TRBV6-1 to TRBJ2-7; 8 bases match TRBD1. V lost 3 bases to trimming and J lost 0 bases; unmatched junction nucleotides: 4. The CDR3 spans 15 residues. Germline CDR1 is MNHNS and CDR2 is SASEGT. The CDR3 DNA reads as TGTGCCAGCAGTGATAGGACAGGGTTCTCCTACGAGCAGTACGTC. As protein: CASSDRTGFSYEQYV.

The chain couples TRBV13 to TRBJ1-3, with D tentatively TRBD1 (6 bases). The CDR3 has 15 residues. The V gene's germline CDR1 is PRHDT and CDR2 FYEKMQ (reference sequence). The V gene lost 3 bases and the J gene lost 0 bases, with 9 bases spanning the gap. CDR3 bases: TGTGCCAGCAGCTTGGACAGCCTCTCTGGAAACACCATATATTTT. This encodes CASSLDSLSGNTIYF.

The rearrangement uses TRBV5-1 and TRBJ2-2; no reliable D call. Germline values: CDR1 SGHRS, CDR2 YFSETQ. V was shortened by 0 bases and J by 6 bases, with 6 bases between the two germline ends. This CDR3 spans 13 amino acids. The CDR3 spells CASSLAFAGELFF. The CDR3 DNA is TGCGCCAGCAGCTTGGCCTTCGCCGGGGAGCTGTTTTTT. The entire variable domain, with the rest obtained from reference TRBV5-1 and TRBJ2-2, is as follows: KAGVTQTPRYLIKTRGQQVTLSCSPISGHRSVSWYQQTPGQGLQFLFEYFSETQRNKGNFPGRFSGRQFSNSRSEMNVSTLELGDSALYLCASSLAFAGELFFGEGSRLTVL.

There are a few counts of this clone. The junction and the germline gene differ at one end; a read error may be behind it. The chain recombines TRBV27 with TRBJ1-6, with D perhaps TRBD1 (5 bases). The CDR3 runs to 14 residues. Germline CDR1 MNHEY, CDR2 SMNVEV (reference sequence). DNA for the CDR3: TGTGCCAGCACTTTAAAAAAGGACACCTCACCCCTCCACTTT. Protein product: CASTLKKDTSPLHF.

The chain has TRBV29-1 and TRBJ2-2, with 7 positions matching TRBD1. The germline gives CDR1 SQVTM, CDR2 ANQGSEA. The junction had 4 bases not matched to a gene; V was cut back by 4 bases and J by 2 bases. The CDR3 is 14 amino acids. The CDR3 DNA sequence: TGCAGCGTTGGGACAGGCGTCAACACCGGGGAGCTGTTTTTT. Protein sequence: CSVGTGVNTGELFF.

The chain combines TRBV13 with TRBJ2-7; 7 bases align to TRBD1. Looked up from germline, CDR1 is PRHDT and CDR2 is FYEKMQ (reference sequence). V trimming: 4 bases; J trimming: 4 bases; junction bases outside the gene matches: 7. CDR3 length: 14 residues. The chain's CDR3 is CASSSRDRGYEQYF. The CDR3 coding sequence is TGTGCCAGCAGCTCCCGGGACAGAGGGTACGAGCAGTACTTC.

V gene TRBV3-1 (or the pseudogene TRBV3-2) combines with J gene TRBJ2-3; 7 bases agree with TRBD2. Germline CDR1 is LGHDT and CDR2 is YNNKEL (reference sequence). The CDR3 consists of 16 residues. Trimming removed 0 bases from V and 1 base from J; junction bases left unmatched: 4. The CDR3 bases are TGTGCCAGCAGCCAAGATTGGGCGGGGGGCACAGATACGCAGTATTTT. This codes for CASSQDWAGGTDTQYF.

The CDR3 DNA sequence: TGTGCCAGCAGCAAAGGATGGAGGGGACGTGGCTACGAGCAGTACTTC. Encoded protein: CASSKGWRGRGYEQYF. The chain is built from TRBV21-1 and TRBJ2-7; the table's TRBD2 call for D was not verified on the DNA. TRBV21-1 counts as a pseudogene. This CDR3 is built from 16 residues.